The sequence of this T cell receptor beta chain was determined in a study of cytotoxic CD8 clonotypes in ibrutinib-treated CLL (dated by TCRdb to the early 2020s). Broadly, across the study: The cohort was composed of some ten relapsed/refractory and around 15 treatment-naive patients; IGHV unmutated status was identified in 17 patients. Samples averaged around 280,000 productive templates and approximately 100,000 productive rearrangements. Cryopreserved peripheral blood mononuclear cells were obtained before treatment, at response, and at either sustained remission or disease progression. Samples at response were collected after a median of about 13 months of treatment, with a range of about 6 to 40 months. Partial responses were observed in some 24 patients and complete responses in 2; after a median follow-up of around 64 months, remission was maintained in some 14 patients and progression was observed in 12. All remission and progressive disease samples were collected while patients were still receiving ibrutinib. Of the 90 or so participants in the trial, 20 to 30 had longitudinal samples available. Broader findings and caveats from the paper: Lymph node repertoires were not examined, and the timing of sampling was not matched between patients in sustained remission and those whose disease progressed. An increase in clonality was observed at ibrutinib response, with clonality remaining stable during sustained remission and falling back toward baseline at progression. Public clonotypes were found to be uncommon and were observed to contract or remain stable during treatment; the increase in clonality was shown to reflect expansion of private clonotypes at ibrutinib response. Baseline clonality exceeded that of age-matched healthy donors and correlated strongly with circulating CD8+ T-cell counts.

The germline V gene gives CDR1 as MDHEN and CDR2 as SYDVKM. A distance of 13 bases separates the germline ends of V and J, which lose 0 bases and 2 bases respectively. Inclusive of the bounding cysteine and phenylalanine, the CDR3 is 16 residues long. Of all the DNA, just the CDR3 is kept, 48 bases in frame from base 1. Each clonotype received, on average, approximately 9.9x coverage in deep resolution sequencing performed on a MiSeq, where the target depth lay between 1 in 1 million and 1 in 200,000 T cells. The immunoSEQ hsTCRB Kit was used to generate TCR beta libraries. Per the authors' processing: Data were analyzed with ImmunoSEQ Data Assistant and ImmunoSEQ Analyzer, with V, D and J genes assigned per IMGT definitions. Clonality, with values ranging from 0 to 1, was calculated as one minus the normalized Shannon entropy of productive rearrangement frequencies. Public clonotype analysis was restricted to overrepresented clonotypes comprising at least 0.05% of each patient's repertoire. Thirteen age-matched healthy donor repertoires from immuneACCESS were used as controls for clonality. Here the immuneACCESS table is served through TCRdb, limited to in-frame sequences with V and J called. Missing clones are a known gap in these copies; in checked studies unresolved V genes cover under half, and the rest lacks a known reason. V and J calls and clone size come straight from that table; D and trimming were deduced from the DNA. The sample has roughly 150,000 clones on record, roughly 77% of them singletons. The ten largest make up roughly 2% of the sample.

Explained via the paper, the time point label denotes: roughly 12 months on ibrutinib. For TCR beta library preparation, roughly 2 micrograms of genomic DNA were extracted from the cryopreserved PBMCs. Longitudinal blood samples from CLL patients on ibrutinib monotherapy underwent high-throughput TCR beta sequencing. The patients were enrolled in a single-center, open-label phase 2 trial of ibrutinib monotherapy. Note on this clone: This clone's antigen is unknown. There are no base qualities to consult, and no much larger clone falls within one base.

Recombination connected TRBV28 to TRBJ1-1; the D region possibly corresponds to TRBD1 (5 bases align). Sequencing used PBMCs, obtained after 12 months of ibrutinib treatment. The TCR comes from a human donor with chronic lymphocytic leukemia. The CDR3 region: CASSLWGGGRNTEAFF. The DNA sequence is as follows: TGTGCCAGCAGTTTATGGGGCGGGGGTAGAAACACTGAAGCTTTCTTT.